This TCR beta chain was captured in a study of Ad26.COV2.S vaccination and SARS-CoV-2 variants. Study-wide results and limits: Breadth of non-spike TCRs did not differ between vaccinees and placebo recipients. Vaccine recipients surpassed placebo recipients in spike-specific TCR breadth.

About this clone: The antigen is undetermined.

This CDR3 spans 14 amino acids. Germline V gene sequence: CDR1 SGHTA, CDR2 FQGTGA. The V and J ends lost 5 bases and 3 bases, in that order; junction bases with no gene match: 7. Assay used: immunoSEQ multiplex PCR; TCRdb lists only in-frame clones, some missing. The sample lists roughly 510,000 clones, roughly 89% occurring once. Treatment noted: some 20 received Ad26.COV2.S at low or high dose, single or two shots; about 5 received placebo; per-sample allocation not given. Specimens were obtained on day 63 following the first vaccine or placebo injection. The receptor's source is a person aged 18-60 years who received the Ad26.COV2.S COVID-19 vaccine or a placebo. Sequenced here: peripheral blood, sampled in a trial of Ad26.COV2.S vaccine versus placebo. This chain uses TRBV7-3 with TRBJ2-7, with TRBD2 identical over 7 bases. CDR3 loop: CASSLTSSSYEQYF. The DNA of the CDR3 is TGTGCCAGCAGCCTGACTAGCTCCAGCTACGAGCAGTACTTC.